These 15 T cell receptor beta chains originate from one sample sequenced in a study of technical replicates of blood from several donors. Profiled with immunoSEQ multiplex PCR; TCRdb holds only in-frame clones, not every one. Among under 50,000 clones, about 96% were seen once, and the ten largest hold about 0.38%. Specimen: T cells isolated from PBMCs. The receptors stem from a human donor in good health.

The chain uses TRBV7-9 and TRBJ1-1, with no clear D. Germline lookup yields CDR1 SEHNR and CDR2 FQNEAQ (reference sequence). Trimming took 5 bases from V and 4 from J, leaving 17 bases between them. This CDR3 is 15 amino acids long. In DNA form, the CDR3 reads TGTGCCAGCAGCCCTAGAACAAGGGAGGGCACTGAAGCTTTCTTT. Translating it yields CASSPRTREGTEAFF.

CDR3 residues: CAWNPAVSYNEQFF. The CDR3 nucleotides read TGTGCCTGGAATCCAGCGGTCTCCTACAATGAGCAGTTCTTC. The chain is built from TRBV30 and TRBJ2-1, with a weak D call TRBD2 (5 bases). Germline lookup yields CDR1 GTSNPN and CDR2 SVGIG (reference sequence). CDR3 size: 14 residues. Trimming removed 4 bases from V and 0 bases from J, with 10 bases in between.

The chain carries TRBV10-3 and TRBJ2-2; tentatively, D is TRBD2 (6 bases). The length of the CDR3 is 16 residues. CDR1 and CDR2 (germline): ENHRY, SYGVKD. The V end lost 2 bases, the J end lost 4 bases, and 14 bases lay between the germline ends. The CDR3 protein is CAISERAGTVTGELFF. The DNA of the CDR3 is TGTGCCATCAGTGAGAGGGCGGGAACAGTCACCGGGGAGCTGTTTTTT.

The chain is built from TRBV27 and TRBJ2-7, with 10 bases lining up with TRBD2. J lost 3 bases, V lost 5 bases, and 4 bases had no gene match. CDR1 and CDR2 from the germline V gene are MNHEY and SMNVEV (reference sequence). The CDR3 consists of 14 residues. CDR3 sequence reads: CASSTGTSDYEQYF. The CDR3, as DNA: TGTGCCAGCAGTACCGGGACTAGCGACTACGAGCAGTACTTC.

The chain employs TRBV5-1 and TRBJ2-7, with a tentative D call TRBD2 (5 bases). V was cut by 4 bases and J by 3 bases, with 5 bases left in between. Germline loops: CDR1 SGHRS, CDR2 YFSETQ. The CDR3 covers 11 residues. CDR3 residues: CASSGGYEQYF. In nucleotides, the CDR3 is TGCGCCAGCAGCGGAGGCTACGAGCAGTACTTC.

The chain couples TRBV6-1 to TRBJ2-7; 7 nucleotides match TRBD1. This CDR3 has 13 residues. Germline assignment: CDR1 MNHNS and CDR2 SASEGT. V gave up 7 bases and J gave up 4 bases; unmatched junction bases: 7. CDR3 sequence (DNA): TGTGCCAGCAACCGGGACAGTAATTACGAGCAGTACTTC. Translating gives CASNRDSNYEQYF.

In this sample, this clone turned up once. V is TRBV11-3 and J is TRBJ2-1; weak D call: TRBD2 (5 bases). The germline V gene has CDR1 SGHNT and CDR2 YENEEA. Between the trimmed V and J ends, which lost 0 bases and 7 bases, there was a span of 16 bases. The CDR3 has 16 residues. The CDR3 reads CASSLDLWESMNEQFF. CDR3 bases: TGTGCCAGCAGCTTAGATCTGTGGGAGTCAATGAATGAGCAGTTCTTC. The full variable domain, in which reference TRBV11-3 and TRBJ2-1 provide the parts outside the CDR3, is EAGVVQSPRYKIIEKKQPVAFWCNPISGHNTLYWYLQNLGQGPELLIRYENEEAVDDSQLPKDRFSAERLKGVDSTLKIQPAELGDSAVYLCASSLDLWESMNEQFFGPGTRLTVL.

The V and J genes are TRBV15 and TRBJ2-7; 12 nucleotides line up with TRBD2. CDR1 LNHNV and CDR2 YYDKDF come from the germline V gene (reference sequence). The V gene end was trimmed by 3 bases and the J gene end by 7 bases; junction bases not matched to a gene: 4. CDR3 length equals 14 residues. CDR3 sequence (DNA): TGTGCCACCAGCAGGGGACTAGCGGGTGGGGAGCAGTACTTC. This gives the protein CATSRGLAGGEQYF.

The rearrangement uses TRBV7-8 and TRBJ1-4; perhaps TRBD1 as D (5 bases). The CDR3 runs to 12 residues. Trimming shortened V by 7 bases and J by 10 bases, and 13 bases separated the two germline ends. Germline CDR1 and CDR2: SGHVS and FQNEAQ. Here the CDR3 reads CASTTPGGKLFF. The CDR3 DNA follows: TGTGCCAGCACCACGCCGGGGGGAAAACTGTTTTTT.

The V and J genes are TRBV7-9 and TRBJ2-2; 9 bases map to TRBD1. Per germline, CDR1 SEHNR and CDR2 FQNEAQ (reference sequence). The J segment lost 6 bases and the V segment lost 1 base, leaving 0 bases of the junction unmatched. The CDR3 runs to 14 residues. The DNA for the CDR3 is TGTGCCAGCAGCTTAGGACAGGGGGCCGGGGAGCTGTTTTTT. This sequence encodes CASSLGQGAGELFF.

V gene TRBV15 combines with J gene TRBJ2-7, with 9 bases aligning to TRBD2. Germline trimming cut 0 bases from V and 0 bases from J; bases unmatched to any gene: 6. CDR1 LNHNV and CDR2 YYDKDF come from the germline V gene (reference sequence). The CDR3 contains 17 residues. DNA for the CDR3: TGTGCCACCAGCAGAGATCTGGCTAGCGGGGCCTCCTACGAGCAGTACTTC. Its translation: CATSRDLASGASYEQYF.

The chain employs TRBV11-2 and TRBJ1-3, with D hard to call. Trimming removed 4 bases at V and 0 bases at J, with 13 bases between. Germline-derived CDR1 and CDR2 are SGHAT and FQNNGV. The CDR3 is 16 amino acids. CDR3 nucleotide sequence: TGTGCCAGCAGCTCTGCGATACTGAGCTCTGGAAACACCATATATTTT. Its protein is CASSSAILSSGNTIYF.

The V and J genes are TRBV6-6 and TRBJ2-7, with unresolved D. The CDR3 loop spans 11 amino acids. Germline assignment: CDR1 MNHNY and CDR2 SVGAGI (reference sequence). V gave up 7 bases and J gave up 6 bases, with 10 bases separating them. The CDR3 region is CASTAAGEQYF. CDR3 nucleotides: TGTGCCAGCACTGCCGCAGGCGAGCAGTACTTC.

CDR3 nucleotide sequence: TGTGCCAGCAGCTCGGGACAGGGGCCTGAAGCTTTCTTT. This sequence encodes CASSSGQGPEAFF. The chain joins TRBV9 to TRBJ1-1; TRBD1 aligns across 10 bases. This CDR3 is 13 amino acids long. CDR1 SGDLS and CDR2 YYNGEE come from the germline V gene. The V gene end was trimmed by 4 bases and the J gene end by 6 bases; junction bases not matched to a gene: 3.

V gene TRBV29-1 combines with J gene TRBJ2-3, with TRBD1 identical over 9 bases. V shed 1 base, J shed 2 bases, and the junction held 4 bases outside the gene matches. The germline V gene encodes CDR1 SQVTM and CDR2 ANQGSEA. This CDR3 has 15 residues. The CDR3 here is CSVEGGQGYTDTQYF. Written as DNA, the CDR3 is TGCAGCGTTGAAGGGGGACAGGGTTACACAGATACGCAGTATTTT.